These T cell receptor beta chains were read from a single sample in a study of blood T cell repertoires in COVID-19. Clones were sequenced by immunoSEQ multiplex PCR, and TCRdb holds only the in-frame ones, with some missing. This table holds about 190,000 clones, approximately 90% found once. Sequencing was performed on peripheral blood. Source of these receptors: a man aged 30 to 39 with acute or convalescent COVID-19. The CDR3 runs from the conserved cysteine through the conserved F or W. The D gene is left open where the match is weak. Clone sizes are given selectively: once, few, many, or a class where the clone is expanded.

CDR3aa: CAIRRPGQDEQFF; CDR3nt: TGTGCCATCAGGAGACCGGGACAGGATGAGCAGTTCTTC; v_gene: TRBV10-3; d_gene: TRBD1; abundance: .; j_gene: TRBJ2-1
CDR3aa: CASIGLAGVNEQFF; CDR3nt: TGTGCCAGTATCGGCCTAGCGGGAGTCAATGAGCAGTTCTTC; v_gene: TRBV19; d_gene: TRBD2; abundance: once; j_gene: TRBJ2-1
CDR3aa: CASSLSTKNYGYTF; CDR3nt: TGTGCCAGCAGTTTATCGACAAAAAACTATGGCTACACCTTC; v_gene: TRBV28; d_gene: .; abundance: .; j_gene: TRBJ1-2
CDR3aa: CASSPGTIGSYNSPLHF; CDR3nt: TGCGCCAGCAGTCCGGGGACAATAGGCTCCTATAATTCACCCCTCCACTTT; v_gene: TRBV5-1; d_gene: .; abundance: .; j_gene: TRBJ1-6
CDR3aa: CASRDTTFHLHF; CDR3nt: TGTGCCAGCAGGGATACGACTTTTCACCTCCACTTT; v_gene: TRBV28; d_gene: .; abundance: .; j_gene: TRBJ1-6
CDR3aa: CASSPSTSGRQYF; CDR3nt: TGTGCCAGCAGTCCGAGTACTAGCGGGAGGCAGTATTTT; v_gene: TRBV6-5; d_gene: TRBD2; abundance: .; j_gene: TRBJ2-3
CDR3aa: CASSPRVGADEKLFF; CDR3nt: TGTGCCAGCAGCCCCCGGGTGGGGGCAGATGAAAAACTGTTTTTT; v_gene: TRBV5-4; d_gene: .; abundance: few; j_gene: TRBJ1-4
CDR3aa: CASGLVQGNTEAFF; CDR3nt: TGTGCTAGTGGTTTGGTACAGGGGAACACTGAAGCTTTCTTT; v_gene: TRBV12-5; d_gene: .; abundance: .; j_gene: TRBJ1-1
CDR3aa: CASTAMNTEAFF; CDR3nt: TGTGCCAGTACAGCCATGAACACTGAAGCTTTCTTT; v_gene: TRBV28; d_gene: .; abundance: few; j_gene: TRBJ1-1
CDR3aa: CASFSTDYNEQFF; CDR3nt: TGTGCCAGCTTTTCGACAGACTACAATGAGCAGTTCTTC; v_gene: TRBV28; d_gene: .; abundance: .; j_gene: TRBJ2-1
CDR3aa: CASRKRTNRGESGELFF; CDR3nt: TGTGCCAGCAGAAAAAGGACCAACAGGGGTGAGAGCGGGGAGCTGTTTTTT; v_gene: TRBV21-1; d_gene: .; abundance: .; j_gene: TRBJ2-2
CDR3aa: CASSPTTSGRGYEQFF; CDR3nt: TGTGCCAGCAGCCCGACGACTAGCGGGAGGGGGTATGAGCAGTTCTTC; v_gene: TRBV7-9; d_gene: TRBD2; abundance: .; j_gene: TRBJ2-1
CDR3aa: CAWSVTGDRGYTF; CDR3nt: TGTGCCTGGAGTGTAACCGGGGACAGGGGCTACACCTTC; v_gene: TRBV30; d_gene: TRBD1; abundance: .; j_gene: TRBJ1-2
CDR3aa: CASSVGASGGNEQFF; CDR3nt: TGTGCCAGCAGCGTAGGGGCTAGCGGGGGTAATGAGCAGTTCTTC; v_gene: TRBV9; d_gene: TRBD2; abundance: .; j_gene: TRBJ2-1
CDR3aa: CASSSRTTNEQFF; CDR3nt: TGCGCCAGCAGCTCGCGCACCACTAATGAGCAGTTCTTC; v_gene: TRBV5-1; d_gene: .; abundance: .; j_gene: TRBJ2-1
CDR3aa: CASSRRVAGDTGELFF; CDR3nt: TGTGCCAGCAGTCGTCGCGTAGCGGGAGACACCGGGGAGCTGTTTTTT; v_gene: TRBV3-1/TRBV3-2; d_gene: TRBD2; abundance: .; j_gene: TRBJ2-2
CDR3aa: CASSLEGGTGELFF; CDR3nt: TGCGCCAGCAGCTTGGAGGGAGGAACCGGGGAGCTGTTTTTT; v_gene: TRBV5-1; d_gene: .; abundance: .; j_gene: TRBJ2-2
CDR3aa: CASSAGTEYEQYF; CDR3nt: TGTGCCAGCAGCGCCGGGACAGAGTACGAGCAGTACTTC; v_gene: TRBV9; d_gene: TRBD1; abundance: .; j_gene: TRBJ2-7
CDR3aa: CATSPRATAQGTQYF; CDR3nt: TGTGCCACCAGCCCCCGAGCGACAGCCCAAGGGACCCAGTACTTC; v_gene: TRBV15; d_gene: .; abundance: .; j_gene: TRBJ2-5
CDR3aa: CASSPATGVTGELFF; CDR3nt: TGTGCCAGCAGCCCCGCCACAGGGGTGACCGGGGAGCTGTTTTTT; v_gene: TRBV7-2; d_gene: TRBD1; abundance: .; j_gene: TRBJ2-2
CDR3aa: CASSKVHRYRILGRPYNSPLHF; CDR3nt: TGTGCCAGCAGCAAAGTTCACAGGTACCGGATCTTGGGGCGACCCTATAATTCACCCCTCCACTTT; v_gene: TRBV21-1; d_gene: .; abundance: .; j_gene: TRBJ1-6
CDR3aa: CASSWGQGTDTQYF; CDR3nt: TGTGCCAGCAGTTGGGGACAGGGCACAGATACGCAGTATTTT; v_gene: TRBV27; d_gene: TRBD1; abundance: .; j_gene: TRBJ2-3
CDR3aa: CASSHPSGRVPYEQYF; CDR3nt: TGTGCCAGCAGCCACCCTTCAGGGAGGGTCCCTTACGAGCAGTACTTC; v_gene: TRBV3-1/TRBV3-2; d_gene: TRBD2; abundance: .; j_gene: TRBJ2-7
CDR3aa: CASSQRTVNYGYTF; CDR3nt: TGTGCCAGCAGCCAAAGGACAGTCAACTATGGCTACACCTTC; v_gene: TRBV5-4; d_gene: .; abundance: .; j_gene: TRBJ1-2
CDR3aa: CASSPRDLSTDTQYF; CDR3nt: TGTGCCAGCAGTCCCCGGGACTTAAGCACAGATACGCAGTATTTT; v_gene: TRBV27; d_gene: .; abundance: .; j_gene: TRBJ2-3
CDR3aa: CASSQLKRGPLEQFF; CDR3nt: TGTGCCAGCAGCCAATTAAAGCGGGGGCCGTTAGAGCAGTTCTTC; v_gene: TRBV3-1/TRBV3-2; d_gene: TRBD2; abundance: .; j_gene: TRBJ2-1
CDR3aa: CASSFGAGGRRTDTQYF; CDR3nt: TGTGCCAGCAGCTTCGGAGCGGGTGGGCGAAGAACAGATACGCAGTATTTT; v_gene: TRBV7-9; d_gene: .; abundance: .; j_gene: TRBJ2-3
CDR3aa: CAIKTRDTQYF; CDR3nt: TGTGCCATCAAGACTAGAGATACGCAGTATTTT; v_gene: TRBV2; d_gene: .; abundance: .; j_gene: TRBJ2-3
CDR3aa: CASSEVGGRELFF; CDR3nt: TGTGCCAGCAGCGAAGTAGGAGGGAGGGAGCTGTTTTTT; v_gene: TRBV2; d_gene: .; abundance: .; j_gene: TRBJ2-2
CDR3aa: CASSRENRGLTEAFF; CDR3nt: TGTGCCAGCAGCCGAGAAAACAGGGGGCTCACTGAAGCTTTCTTT; v_gene: TRBV4-2; d_gene: TRBD1; abundance: .; j_gene: TRBJ1-1
CDR3aa: CASTATSGNTGELFF; CDR3nt: TGTGCCAGTACTGCTACGAGCGGGAACACCGGGGAGCTGTTTTTT; v_gene: TRBV19; d_gene: .; abundance: .; j_gene: TRBJ2-2
CDR3aa: CAGQPMGALTDTQYF; CDR3nt: TGTGCCGGCCAACCAATGGGGGCACTCACAGATACGCAGTATTTT; v_gene: TRBV30; d_gene: .; abundance: .; j_gene: TRBJ2-3
CDR3aa: CASSKWESSDTIYF; CDR3nt: TGTGCCAGTAGTAAATGGGAGTCTTCGGACACCATATATTTT; v_gene: TRBV19; d_gene: .; abundance: .; j_gene: TRBJ1-3
CDR3aa: CATSRGTSGTYEQYF; CDR3nt: TGTGCCACCAGCAGAGGGACTAGCGGAACCTACGAGCAGTACTTC; v_gene: TRBV15; d_gene: TRBD2; abundance: few; j_gene: TRBJ2-7
CDR3aa: CASSEEVGGSYNEQFF; CDR3nt: TGTGCCAGCAGTGAAGAGGTTGGGGGGAGCTACAATGAGCAGTTCTTC; v_gene: TRBV6-1; d_gene: .; abundance: once; j_gene: TRBJ2-1
CDR3aa: CASSVGSREGDSPLHF; CDR3nt: TGTGCCAGCAGCGTAGGATCCCGAGAGGGTGATTCACCCCTCCACTTT; v_gene: TRBV9; d_gene: .; abundance: .; j_gene: TRBJ1-6
CDR3aa: CASSEGGGPANSPLHF; CDR3nt: TGCGCCAGCAGTGAAGGAGGGGGCCCGGCTAATTCACCCCTCCACTTT; v_gene: TRBV10-2; d_gene: TRBD1; abundance: .; j_gene: TRBJ1-6
CDR3aa: CATSRGLTYGYTF; CDR3nt: TGTGCCACCTCCAGGGGGCTCACCTATGGCTACACCTTC; v_gene: TRBV18; d_gene: TRBD1; abundance: .; j_gene: TRBJ1-2
CDR3aa: CASSPVGTEETQYF; CDR3nt: TGCGCCAGCAGCCCCGTCGGGACTGAAGAGACCCAGTACTTC; v_gene: TRBV5-1; d_gene: .; abundance: .; j_gene: TRBJ2-5
CDR3aa: CASSVVPRETQYF; CDR3nt: TGTGCCAGCAGCGTAGTTCCGCGGGAGACCCAGTACTTC; v_gene: TRBV9; d_gene: .; abundance: .; j_gene: TRBJ2-5
CDR3aa: CASSLGGSEPQHF; CDR3nt: TGCGCCAGCAGCCTAGGGGGCTCGGAGCCCCAGCATTTT; v_gene: TRBV5-1; d_gene: TRBD1; abundance: .; j_gene: TRBJ1-5
CDR3aa: CASSPGNEQYF; CDR3nt: TGTGCCAGCAGCCCGGGGAACGAGCAGTACTTC; v_gene: TRBV6-5; d_gene: .; abundance: .; j_gene: TRBJ2-7
CDR3aa: CASSLRLNAPYNEQFF; CDR3nt: TGTGCCAGCAGCCTCCGCCTAAATGCGCCCTACAATGAGCAGTTCTTC; v_gene: TRBV3-1/TRBV3-2; d_gene: .; abundance: .; j_gene: TRBJ2-1
CDR3aa: CSVGRPQETQYF; CDR3nt: TGCAGCGTTGGGAGACCCCAAGAGACCCAGTACTTC; v_gene: TRBV29-1; d_gene: .; abundance: .; j_gene: TRBJ2-5
CDR3aa: CASSATDRGSSYEQYF; CDR3nt: TGTGCCAGCAGTGCCACGGACAGAGGAAGCTCCTACGAGCAGTACTTC; v_gene: TRBV6-1; d_gene: .; abundance: .; j_gene: TRBJ2-7
CDR3aa: CASSYSDRPAFF; CDR3nt: TGTGCCAGCAGTTACTCGGACAGGCCAGCTTTCTTT; v_gene: TRBV6-5; d_gene: TRBD1; abundance: few; j_gene: TRBJ1-1